These T cell receptor beta chains were read from a single sample in a study of immune cell composition in non-small cell lung cancer. Repertoires were generated with immunoSEQ multiplex PCR, while TCRdb's copy carries only in-frame clones and drops some. The data show several thousand clones, roughly two thirds seen once. Sequenced material: non-adjacent lung tissue. All receptors come from a human donor with non-small cell lung cancer. CDR3s include the opening cysteine and the closing phenylalanine or tryptophan. D genes are given only for firm matches. Expanded clones are given a class, and other clones once, few, many or no size at all.

j_call d_call v_call clone_size cdr3_aa cdr3_nt
TRBJ1-1 . TRBV29-1 . CSVSQGPNTEAFF TGCAGCGTTTCCCAGGGTCCCAACACTGAAGCTTTCTTT
TRBJ2-7 TRBD1 TRBV10-3 . CAISEQDRPYEQYF TGTGCCATCAGTGAGCAGGACAGGCCTTACGAGCAGTACTTC
TRBJ2-1 . TRBV6-1 . CASSWQVYNEQFF TGTGCCAGCAGCTGGCAGGTTTACAATGAGCAGTTCTTC
TRBJ2-5 TRBD2 TRBV5-4 . CASSSTSGGAGETQYF TGTGCCAGCAGCTCCACTAGCGGGGGGGCCGGGGAGACCCAGTACTTC
TRBJ2-7 TRBD2 TRBV6-1 few CALSGGARSYEQYF TGTGCCCTAAGCGGGGGGGCGAGATCCTACGAGCAGTACTTC
TRBJ1-6 TRBD1 TRBV5-1 few CASSRGQGNSPLHF TGCGCCAGCAGCAGAGGACAGGGAAATTCACCCCTCCACTTT
TRBJ1-3 . TRBV29-1 few CSVVTTGNTIYF TGCAGCGTTGTCACGACAGGAAACACCATATATTTT
TRBJ1-2 . TRBV19 few CASSKDSNYGYTF TGTGCCAGTAGTAAGGACTCTAACTATGGCTACACCTTC
TRBJ2-7 TRBD1 TRBV27 few CASRPTGQGGLYEQYF TGTGCCAGCAGACCTACCGGACAGGGAGGTCTCTACGAGCAGTACTTC
TRBJ1-2 TRBD1 TRBV7-6 . CASSLEPVGTGGAVRDGYTF TGTGCCAGCAGCTTAGAACCCGTCGGGACAGGGGGCGCGGTCCGGGATGGCTACACCTTC
TRBJ1-4 . TRBV28 . CASSGVQGGMGKLFF TGTGCCAGCAGTGGCGTTCAGGGAGGGATGGGAAAACTGTTTTTT
TRBJ2-5 TRBD1 TRBV7-6 once CASSDGTGGMETQYF TGTGCCAGCAGCGACGGGACAGGGGGCATGGAGACCCAGTACTTC
TRBJ2-3 TRBD2 TRBV9 . CASSEVGLAGTDTQYF TGTGCCAGCAGCGAGGTGGGACTAGCGGGCACAGATACGCAGTATTTT
TRBJ2-3 . TRBV7-2 . CASSLRRPTAAITDTQYF TGTGCCAGCAGCTTAAGGCGACCGACCGCAGCGATCACAGATACGCAGTATTTT
TRBJ2-3 . TRBV4-1 once CASSPIAVRGTDTQYF TGCGCCAGCAGCCCTATAGCGGTCCGGGGCACAGATACGCAGTATTTT
TRBJ1-2 TRBD1 TRBV27 . CASSLSLAGGSYGYTF TGTGCCAGCAGTTTATCCCTCGCAGGGGGCTCCTATGGCTACACCTTC
TRBJ2-3 TRBD2 TRBV9 . CASSVGGGLNTQYF TGTGCCAGCAGCGTGGGCGGGGGTCTAAATACGCAGTATTTT
TRBJ2-3 TRBD2 TRBV9 . CASSEPLSRGADTQYF TGTGCCAGCAGCGAGCCTCTCTCGCGGGGGGCGGATACGCAGTATTTT
TRBJ1-2 TRBD1 TRBV7-9 . CASSAMTGSFAYGYTF TGTGCCAGCAGCGCGATGACAGGGTCGTTTGCCTATGGCTACACCTTC
TRBJ2-7 TRBD1 TRBV5-5 . CASSSGQGGYEQYF TGTGCCAGCAGCTCGGGACAGGGGGGCTACGAGCAGTACTTC
TRBJ1-5 . TRBV5-1 . CASSLGRDQPQHF TGCGCCAGCAGCTTGGGCAGGGATCAGCCCCAGCATTTT
TRBJ1-5 . TRBV11-2 . CASSLDLSTGQPQHF TGTGCCAGCAGCTTAGATCTGTCGACTGGGCAGCCCCAGCATTTT
TRBJ1-1 . TRBV4-1 . CASSQDQGDTEAFF TGCGCCAGCAGCCAAGATCAGGGCGACACTGAAGCTTTCTTT
TRBJ1-2 . TRBV29-1 few CSVSEGYYGYTF TGCAGCGTTTCAGAGGGTTACTATGGCTACACCTTC
TRBJ1-5 TRBD1 TRBV2 . CASSLRTGGVQPQHF TGTGCCAGCAGTCTTAGGACAGGGGGGGTACAGCCCCAGCATTTT
TRBJ1-2 . TRBV9 once CASSAAGVVGDGYTF TGTGCCAGCAGCGCAGCAGGGGTAGTTGGGGATGGCTACACCTTC
TRBJ2-1 TRBD1 TRBV29-1 . CSVQETGGFNEQFF TGCAGCGTGCAGGAAACAGGGGGCTTCAATGAGCAGTTCTTC
TRBJ2-7 . TRBV4-3 . CASSHTRGSSYEQYF TGCGCCAGCAGTCATACTCGGGGAAGCTCCTACGAGCAGTACTTC
TRBJ2-5 . TRBV28 . CASRPGLTQETQYF TGTGCCAGCAGGCCGGGACTGACCCAAGAGACCCAGTACTTC
TRBJ2-5 . TRBV5-5 once CASRLQLQETQYF TGTGCCAGCAGACTGCAACTCCAAGAGACCCAGTACTTC
TRBJ1-1 . TRBV5-8 . CASTPGLGKNTEAFF TGTGCCAGCACCCCGGGGTTAGGGAAGAACACTGAAGCTTTCTTT
TRBJ2-3 TRBD2 TRBV7-9 . CASSPGTSNVRESPDTQYF TGTGCCAGCAGCCCCGGGACTAGCAATGTTCGAGAGTCACCAGATACGCAGTATTTT
TRBJ2-4 TRBD2 TRBV4-1 few CASSQREEAKNIQYF TGCGCCAGCAGCCAGCGGGAGGAGGCCAAAAACATTCAGTACTTC
TRBJ2-2 TRBD1 TRBV29-1 . CSVVQGTDPNTGELFF TGCAGCGTTGTGCAAGGGACAGATCCGAACACCGGGGAGCTGTTTTTT
TRBJ1-5 TRBD1 TRBV4-1 few CASSQVGLRGGSQPQHF TGCGCCAGCAGCCAAGTAGGGTTGAGAGGGGGCAGCCAGCCCCAGCATTTT
TRBJ1-2 . TRBV7-6 . CASSPGGREGYTF TGTGCCAGCAGCCCGGGGGGCCGAGAGGGCTACACCTTC
TRBJ2-1 . TRBV6-5 . CASRRVNLNNEQFF TGTGCCAGCAGGCGGGTCAACCTCAACAATGAGCAGTTCTTC